The rows below give T cell receptor beta chains drawn from one sample of a study of cytomegalovirus exposure and HLA in healthy donors. Using immunoSEQ multiplex PCR, the repertoire was profiled, and TCRdb retains in-frame clones only, with some absent. Among approximately 140,000 clones, approximately 85% were seen once, and the ten largest hold almost 1.5%. The sample consisted of PBMCs. These receptors originate from a woman in her 30s in good health and CMV-seronegative. The CDR3 runs from the conserved cysteine through the conserved F or W.

j_gene	v_gene	CDR3aa
TRBJ2-5	TRBV6-6	CASTTGGETQYF
TRBJ2-7	TRBV28	CASRGQGRDEQYF
TRBJ1-4	TRBV9	CASSASVGTGAKKLFF
TRBJ2-5	TRBV5-1	CASSLDSGGRETQYF
TRBJ2-1	TRBV7-7	CASSLDRGNEQFF
TRBJ1-2	TRBV2	CASSETGFGYTF
TRBJ1-2	TRBV5-1	CASSFGGAMPGYGYTF
TRBJ2-3	TRBV7-6	CASSPTGASGDTQYF
TRBJ1-6	TRBV4-2	CASSQATRTSPLHF
TRBJ1-6	TRBV18	CASSRGGVSPLHF
TRBJ2-2	TRBV7-3	CASSLWTGGELFF
TRBJ1-1	TRBV5-1	CASSTGDRLNTEAFF
TRBJ1-3	TRBV6-5	CASTRSSGNTIYF
TRBJ2-3	TRBV9	CASSQTREGTDTQYF
TRBJ2-5	TRBV27	CASSLFGGQETQYF
TRBJ2-2	TRBV14	CASSLAGGSSGELFF
TRBJ1-1	TRBV28	CATTSTEAFF
TRBJ2-5	TRBV23-1	CASSRVQGGLETQYF
TRBJ1-1	TRBV7-3	CASSTLGGATKAFF
TRBJ2-5	TRBV5-6	CASSLRYRGRETQYF
TRBJ2-1	TRBV29-1	CSVDPSPPEQFF
TRBJ2-1	TRBV5-1	CASSLGSRSNEQFF
TRBJ1-6	TRBV7-9	CASSLGGGQANSPLHF
TRBJ1-4	TRBV7-9	CASDGGREELFF
TRBJ2-2	TRBV5-4	CASSSRTLNTGELFF
TRBJ2-2	TRBV5-1	CASSLGRANTGELFF
TRBJ2-5	TRBV7-3	CASSLSGGARETQYF
TRBJ2-1	TRBV19	CASSTAGGLVEQFF
TRBJ2-7	TRBV5-1	CASSPGLAGAGEQYF
TRBJ1-2	TRBV9	CASSVFLTRGGRGGYGYTF
TRBJ2-5	TRBV2	CASRSAVNQETQYF
TRBJ2-1	TRBV11-3	CASTDGGTPEQFF
TRBJ2-5	TRBV2	CASLLEETQYF
TRBJ1-6	TRBV6-5	CASSLQSYNSPLHF
TRBJ2-2	TRBV5-5	CASSFFVGRVGELFF
TRBJ2-3	TRBV2	CASSVGSGGGTDTQYF
TRBJ1-3	TRBV6-6	CASTSWQASNTIYF
TRBJ1-1	TRBV6-1	CASRRSAGISTEAFF
TRBJ1-5	TRBV27	CASSFGMGNQPQHF
TRBJ2-3	TRBV6-6	CASTTGPLGTIDTQYF
TRBJ2-7	TRBV9	CASSASAQSYEQYF
TRBJ2-7	TRBV2	CASSVRASGSYEQYF
TRBJ1-2	TRBV5-1	CASKYPQGSGGYTF
TRBJ2-3	TRBV6-5	CASSSLSGTDTQYF
TRBJ2-3	TRBV27	CASSSQGRDTQYF
TRBJ1-5	TRBV5-1	CASSLSLGKPQHF
TRBJ1-4	TRBV5-6	CASSFGRREKLFF
TRBJ1-2	TRBV20-1	CSAENYGYTF
TRBJ1-4	TRBV28	CASSSRATNEKLFF
TRBJ1-1	TRBV19	CASSDRRLNTEAFF
TRBJ2-7	TRBV4-3	CASSQEYSSSYEQYF
TRBJ1-6	TRBV7-6	CASSLGRQGNSPLHF
TRBJ2-7	TRBV4-1	CASSNGQGRSYEQYF
TRBJ2-1	TRBV5-1	CASSRTTSSYNEQFF
TRBJ2-2	TRBV6-5	CASRTGIRSTGELFF
TRBJ1-5	TRBV19	CASSISWVRGTNQPQHF
TRBJ2-1	TRBV9	CASAAQAYNEQFF
TRBJ2-7	TRBV6-5	CASRRGLYEQYF
TRBJ2-3	TRBV6-6	CASSYVASGKAQYF